This T cell receptor beta chain was recorded in a study of cytomegalovirus exposure and HLA in healthy donors. Overall study results and limits: In vitro experiments confirmed that three CMV-associated chains were specific for CMV antigens. High sensitivity and specificity were reportedly achieved when the classifier diagnosed cytomegalovirus status.

Of note for this clone: Its antigen is unidentified.

The germline V gene encodes CDR1 PRHDT and CDR2 FYEKMQ (reference sequence). The CDR3 length is 19 residues. The ends lost 5 bases at V and 4 bases at J; junction bases unmatched: 14. The PCR used 60 Vbeta and 13 Jbeta primers. TCRdb's copy holds only in-frame clones and misses some; the assay was immunoSEQ multiplex PCR. The data contain 200,000 to 250,000 clones, roughly 75% of them seen just once; the ten biggest clones take up roughly 1.9%. The sequence was obtained from a young woman in good health and CMV-seronegative. The rearrangement uses TRBV13 and TRBJ2-2, with 12 bases matching TRBD2. The sequenced sample consisted of PBMCs. CDR3 bases: TGTGCCAGCAGCCATTTAACTAGCGGGGGGTTCCGGGGCACCGGGGAGCTGTTTTTT. This translates into CASSHLTSGGFRGTGELFF. Complete variable domain (other parts from reference TRBV13 and TRBJ2-2): AAGVIQSPRHLIKEKRETATLKCYPIPRHDTVYWYQQGPGQDPQFLISFYEKMQSDKGSIPDRFSAQQFSDYHSELNMSSLELGDSALYFCASSHLTSGGFRGTGELFFGEGSRLTVL.